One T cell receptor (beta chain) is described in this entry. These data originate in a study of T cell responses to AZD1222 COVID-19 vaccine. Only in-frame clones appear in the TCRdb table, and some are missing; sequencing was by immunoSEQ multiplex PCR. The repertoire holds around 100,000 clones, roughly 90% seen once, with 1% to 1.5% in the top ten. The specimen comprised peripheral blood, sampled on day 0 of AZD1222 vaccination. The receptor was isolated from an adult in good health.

In nucleotides, the CDR3 is TGCAGCGTTGTTAGGACAGGGGCAAACACTGAAGCTTTCTTT. It translates to CSVVRTGANTEAFF. The V gene is TRBV29-1, the J gene TRBJ1-1; 9 bases agree with TRBD1. There are 14 residues in the CDR3. Germline CDR1 is SQVTM and CDR2 is ANQGSEA. V was pared by 4 bases and J by 2 bases, with 5 bases of the junction left unmatched.